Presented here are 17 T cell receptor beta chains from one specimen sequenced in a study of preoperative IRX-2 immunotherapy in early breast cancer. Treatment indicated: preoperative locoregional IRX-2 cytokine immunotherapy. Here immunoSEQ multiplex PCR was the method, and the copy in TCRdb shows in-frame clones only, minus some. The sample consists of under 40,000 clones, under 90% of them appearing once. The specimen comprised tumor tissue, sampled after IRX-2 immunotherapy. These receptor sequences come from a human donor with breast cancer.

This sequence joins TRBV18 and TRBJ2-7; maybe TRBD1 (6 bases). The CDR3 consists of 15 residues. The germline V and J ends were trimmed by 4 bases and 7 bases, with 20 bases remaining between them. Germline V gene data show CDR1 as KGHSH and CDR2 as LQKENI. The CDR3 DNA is TGTGCCAGCTCACTCGGACAGCATACACCCGGGGAGCAGTACGTC. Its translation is CASSLGQHTPGEQYV.

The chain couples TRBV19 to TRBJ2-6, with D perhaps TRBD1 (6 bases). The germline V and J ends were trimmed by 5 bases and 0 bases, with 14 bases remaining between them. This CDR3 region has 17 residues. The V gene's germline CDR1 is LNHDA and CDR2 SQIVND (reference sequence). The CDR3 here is CASSARGLNSGANVLTF. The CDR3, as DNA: TGTGCCAGTAGTGCCAGGGGCCTGAACTCTGGGGCCAACGTCCTGACTTTC.

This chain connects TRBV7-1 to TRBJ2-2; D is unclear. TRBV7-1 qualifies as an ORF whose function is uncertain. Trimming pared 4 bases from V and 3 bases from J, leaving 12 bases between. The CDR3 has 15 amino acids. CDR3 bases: TGTGCCAGCAGCTTAGGAGCCGGGTACACCGGGGAGCTGTTTTTT. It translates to CASSLGAGYTGELFF.

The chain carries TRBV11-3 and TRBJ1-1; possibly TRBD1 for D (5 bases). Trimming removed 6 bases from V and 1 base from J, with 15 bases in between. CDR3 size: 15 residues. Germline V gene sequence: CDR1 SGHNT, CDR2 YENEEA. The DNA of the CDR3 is TGTGCCAGCAGGGAAGAGGGACGGTGGAACACTGAAGCTTTCTTT. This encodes CASREEGRWNTEAFF.

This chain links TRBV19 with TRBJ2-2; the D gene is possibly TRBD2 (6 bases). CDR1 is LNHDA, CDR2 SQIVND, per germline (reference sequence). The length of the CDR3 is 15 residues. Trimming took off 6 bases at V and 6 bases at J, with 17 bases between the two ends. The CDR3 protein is CASRISGGPAGELFF. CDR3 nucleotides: TGTGCCAGTAGAATATCTGGAGGGCCGGCCGGGGAGCTGTTTTTT.

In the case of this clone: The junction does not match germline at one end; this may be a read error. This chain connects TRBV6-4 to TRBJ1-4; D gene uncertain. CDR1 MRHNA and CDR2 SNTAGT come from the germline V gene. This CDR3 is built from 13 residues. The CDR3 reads CASSYSLGEKLFF. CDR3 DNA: TGTGCCAGCAGTTACTCCCTCGGTGAAAAACTGTTTTTT.

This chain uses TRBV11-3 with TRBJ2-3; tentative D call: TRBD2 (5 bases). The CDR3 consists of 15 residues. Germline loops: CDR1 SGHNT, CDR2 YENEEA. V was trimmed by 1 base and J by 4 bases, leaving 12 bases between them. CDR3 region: CASSLGPSKADTQYF. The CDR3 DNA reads TGTGCCAGCAGCTTAGGGCCTAGCAAGGCAGATACGCAGTATTTT.

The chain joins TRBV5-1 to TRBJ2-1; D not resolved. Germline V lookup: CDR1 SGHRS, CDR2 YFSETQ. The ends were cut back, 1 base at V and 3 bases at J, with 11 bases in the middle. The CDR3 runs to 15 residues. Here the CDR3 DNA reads TGCGCCAGCAGCTTGACGGGCCCATTCTACAATGAGCAGTTCTTC. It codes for CASSLTGPFYNEQFF.

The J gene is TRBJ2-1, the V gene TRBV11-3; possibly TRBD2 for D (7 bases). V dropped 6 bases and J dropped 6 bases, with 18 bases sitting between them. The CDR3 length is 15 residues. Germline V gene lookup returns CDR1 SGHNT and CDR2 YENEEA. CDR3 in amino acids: CASSLGGASFNEQFF. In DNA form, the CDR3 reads TGTGCCAGCAGTCTAGGGGGGGCTAGTTTCAATGAGCAGTTCTTC.

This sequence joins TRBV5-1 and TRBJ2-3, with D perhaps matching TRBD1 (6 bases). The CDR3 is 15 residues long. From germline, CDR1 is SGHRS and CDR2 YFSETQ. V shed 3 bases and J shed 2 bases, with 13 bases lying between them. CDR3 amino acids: CASSSKGHTTDTQYF. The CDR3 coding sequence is TGCGCCAGCAGCTCAAAGGGACATACCACAGATACGCAGTATTTT.

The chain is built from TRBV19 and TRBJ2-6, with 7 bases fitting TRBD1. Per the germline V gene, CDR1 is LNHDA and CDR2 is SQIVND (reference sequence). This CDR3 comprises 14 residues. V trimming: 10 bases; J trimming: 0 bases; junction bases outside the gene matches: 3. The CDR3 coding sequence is TGTGCCACTTCAGGGGGCTCTGGGGCCAACGTCCTGACTTTC. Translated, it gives CATSGGSGANVLTF.

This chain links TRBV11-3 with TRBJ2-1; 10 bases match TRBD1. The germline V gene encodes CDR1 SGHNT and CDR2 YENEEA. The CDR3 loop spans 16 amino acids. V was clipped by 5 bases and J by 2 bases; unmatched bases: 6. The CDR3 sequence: CASSRWDRGAYNEQFF. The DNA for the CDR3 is TGTGCCAGCAGCCGTTGGGACAGGGGAGCCTACAATGAGCAGTTCTTC.

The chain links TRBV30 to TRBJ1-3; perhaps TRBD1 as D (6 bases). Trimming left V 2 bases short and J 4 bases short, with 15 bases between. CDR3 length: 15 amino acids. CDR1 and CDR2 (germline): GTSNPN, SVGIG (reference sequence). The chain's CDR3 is CAWSPLQGSGNTIYF. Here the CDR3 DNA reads TGTGCCTGGAGTCCCCTACAGGGAAGCGGAAACACCATATATTTT.

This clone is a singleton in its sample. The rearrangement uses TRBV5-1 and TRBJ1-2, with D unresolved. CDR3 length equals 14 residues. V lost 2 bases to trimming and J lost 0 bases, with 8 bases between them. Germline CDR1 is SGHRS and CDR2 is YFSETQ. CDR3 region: CASSLSSTNYGYTF. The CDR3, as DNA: TGCGCCAGCAGCTTATCCAGTACTAACTATGGCTACACCTTC.

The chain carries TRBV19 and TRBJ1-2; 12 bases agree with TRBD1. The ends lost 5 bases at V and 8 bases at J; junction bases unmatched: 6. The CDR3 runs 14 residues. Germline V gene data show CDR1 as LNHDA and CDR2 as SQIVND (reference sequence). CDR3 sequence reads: CASSAGTGGFGYTF. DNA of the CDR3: TGTGCCAGTAGTGCGGGGACAGGGGGCTTCGGCTACACCTTC.

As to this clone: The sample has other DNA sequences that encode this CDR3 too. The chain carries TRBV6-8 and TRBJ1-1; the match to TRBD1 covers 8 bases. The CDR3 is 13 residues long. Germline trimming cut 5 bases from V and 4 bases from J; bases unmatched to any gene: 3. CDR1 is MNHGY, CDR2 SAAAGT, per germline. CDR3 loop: CASSLTGGTEAFF. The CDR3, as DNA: TGTGCCAGCAGTCTTACAGGGGGCACTGAAGCTTTCTTT.

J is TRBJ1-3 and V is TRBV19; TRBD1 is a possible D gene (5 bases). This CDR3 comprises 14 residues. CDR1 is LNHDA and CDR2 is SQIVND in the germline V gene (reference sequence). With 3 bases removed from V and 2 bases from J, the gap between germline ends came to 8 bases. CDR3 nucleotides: TGTGCCAGTAGTATCCCAGGGACTGGAAACACCATATATTTT. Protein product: CASSIPGTGNTIYF.